This entry lists 6 T cell receptor beta chains sequenced from one sample in a study of beta chain features in type 1 diabetes. The isolated RNA, all of it, was reverse transcribed, so expressed TCRB transcripts were what got sequenced. Assay: immunoSEQ multiplex PCR; the TCRdb copy retains only in-frame clones and omits some. The data contain about 140,000 clones, 6.9% of them seen just once; the ten biggest clones take up around 1.3%. Sequences were obtained from central memory CD4+ T cells from blood. These receptors were collected from a woman aged 25 to 39 in good health.

This clone was detected only a few times. The DNA of the CDR3 is TGTGCCAGCTCATTGGGACAGAAGTACGAGCAGTACTTC. Encoded protein: CASSLGQKYEQYF. The chain combines TRBV18 with TRBJ2-7, with 7 bases identical to TRBD1. Germline CDR1 reads KGHSH; CDR2 reads LQKENI. CDR3 size: 13 residues. J was trimmed by 4 bases and V by 5 bases; bases with no gene match: 5.

This clone showed up just a few times. The rearrangement joins TRBV5-1 to TRBJ2-1; TRBD1 matches 7 bases. CDR1 and CDR2 from the germline V gene are SGHRS and YFSETQ. V trimming: 5 bases; J trimming: 6 bases; junction bases outside the gene matches: 8. The CDR3 has 14 amino acids. The CDR3 region is CASRTGQNFNEQFF. The CDR3 region has the DNA TGCGCCAGCAGAACGGGACAGAATTTCAATGAGCAGTTCTTC. Variable domain in full (rest from reference TRBV5-1 and TRBJ2-1): KAGVTQTPRYLIKTRGQQVTLSCSPISGHRSVSWYQQTPGQGLQFLFEYFSETQRNKGNFPGRFSGRQFSNSRSEMNVSTLELGDSALYLCASRTGQNFNEQFFGPGTRLTVL.

The chain joins TRBV10-3 to TRBJ1-5; a possible D gene is TRBD1 (6 bases). V was pared by 4 bases and J by 6 bases, with 19 bases between. CDR3 length: 16 residues. Germline V gene data show CDR1 as ENHRY and CDR2 as SYGVKD. The CDR3 loop reads CAISVGTPGDGQPQHF. The CDR3 nucleotides are TGTGCCATCAGTGTCGGGACCCCAGGGGACGGTCAGCCCCAGCATTTT.

This clone was picked up many times. V gene TRBV28 combines with J gene TRBJ2-4; 11 bases are a match to TRBD1. This CDR3 has 13 residues. Losses at the gene ends were 10 bases for V and 7 bases for J; bases not matched to a gene: 6. Per the germline V gene, CDR1 is MDHEN and CDR2 is SYDVKM. The CDR3 protein is CATCGQGANIQYF. CDR3 nucleotide sequence: TGTGCCACCTGCGGACAGGGGGCGAACATTCAGTACTTC.

The chain employs TRBV30 and TRBJ1-5; tentatively, D is TRBD1 (5 bases). The germline V and J ends were trimmed by 4 bases and 2 bases, with 9 bases remaining between them. Germline-derived CDR1 and CDR2 are GTSNPN and SVGIG (reference sequence). The CDR3 is made up of 13 amino acids. CDR3: CAWNQGGNQPQHF. In DNA form, the CDR3 reads TGTGCCTGGAACCAGGGTGGCAATCAGCCCCAGCATTTT.

Only a few counts were recorded for this clone. The chain joins TRBV4-3 to TRBJ1-4; 7 bases are a match to TRBD1. This CDR3 has 13 amino acids. The V gene's germline CDR1 is LGHNA and CDR2 YSLEER. V dropped 4 bases and J dropped 10; count of bases not matched to a gene: 6. CDR3 bases: TGCGCCAGCAGCCGAGGGACAGCGGGAAAACTGTTTTTT. Its translation: CASSRGTAGKLFF.